Listed here are 21 T cell receptor beta chains from one sample, sequenced in a study of T cell responses to AZD1222 COVID-19 vaccine. TCRdb's copy holds only in-frame clones and misses some; the assay was immunoSEQ multiplex PCR. The table shows some 140,000 clones, with over 90% occurring only once. This specimen was peripheral blood, taken on day 0 of AZD1222 vaccination. These receptors originate from an adult in good health.

This rearrangement joins TRBV13 to TRBJ2-7; D gene uncertain. The CDR3 loop spans 13 amino acids. Deletions cut 3 bases from V and 5 bases from J, with 11 bases between. The germline V gene encodes CDR1 PRHDT and CDR2 FYEKMQ (reference sequence). The CDR3 reads CASSFGVVDEQYF. In DNA form, the CDR3 reads TGTGCCAGCAGCTTTGGGGTTGTTGACGAGCAGTACTTC. Based on the CDR3 plus reference TRBV13 and TRBJ2-7, the full variable domain is AAGVIQSPRHLIKEKRETATLKCYPIPRHDTVYWYQQGPGQDPQFLISFYEKMQSDKGSIPDRFSAQQFSDYHSELNMSSLELGDSALYFCASSFGVVDEQYFGPGTRLTVT.

V and J are TRBV6-2 or TRBV6-3 and TRBJ1-5; D unresolved. V lost 2 bases and J lost 1, with 12 bases in between. The CDR3 loop spans 16 amino acids. Germline CDR1 reads MNHEY; CDR2 reads SVGEGT. The CDR3 protein is CASSYVGTLSNQPQHF. The CDR3 coding sequence is TGTGCCAGCAGTTACGTGGGAACCTTAAGCAATCAGCCCCAGCATTTT.

The gene calls are TRBV7-9 and TRBJ1-1, with TRBD1 identical over 7 bases. The V gene's germline CDR1 is SEHNR and CDR2 FQNEAQ (reference sequence). With V trimmed by 5 bases and J by 5 bases, 8 bases remained unmatched. The CDR3 consists of 14 residues. The CDR3 DNA sequence: TGTGCCAGCAGCCCGCAGGCACAGGGGACTGAAGCTTTCTTT. Its protein is CASSPQAQGTEAFF.

The J gene is TRBJ1-3, the V gene TRBV19; perhaps TRBD1 as D (6 bases). The V end lost 5 bases, the J end lost 5 bases, and 19 bases lay between the germline ends. This CDR3 has 16 amino acids. Germline lookup yields CDR1 LNHDA and CDR2 SQIVND (reference sequence). CDR3 in DNA: TGTGCCAGTAGTTCCGAACGGAGGGGGAAAAGAAACACCATATATTTT. Translated, it gives CASSSERRGKRNTIYF.

This clone was picked up one time. The chain combines TRBV2 with TRBJ1-3, with 7 bases aligning to TRBD1. This CDR3 comprises 16 residues. V was clipped by 0 bases and J by 4 bases; unmatched bases: 6. Germline lookup yields CDR1 SNHLY and CDR2 FYNNEI. DNA of the CDR3: TGTGCCAGCAGTGAAGCGGGACAGTTTTTCGGAAACACCATATATTTT. This sequence encodes CASSEAGQFFGNTIYF.

The chain combines TRBV9 with TRBJ2-7; no reliable D call. The CDR3 has 11 amino acids. Germline V gene data show CDR1 as SGDLS and CDR2 as YYNGEE. V lost 7 bases and J 5 bases, leaving 10 bases between the germline ends. CDR3 sequence: CASGPENEQYF. The CDR3 region has the DNA TGTGCCAGCGGACCAGAAAACGAGCAGTACTTC.

The chain combines TRBV19 with TRBJ1-5; TRBD1 matches 7 bases. The ends lost 8 bases at V and 3 bases at J; junction bases unmatched: 10. Germline assignment: CDR1 LNHDA and CDR2 SQIVND (reference sequence). This CDR3 comprises 15 residues. The CDR3 sequence is CASETRDRPNQPQHF. CDR3 in DNA: TGTGCCAGTGAAACCCGGGACAGACCCAATCAGCCCCAGCATTTT.

The sample holds one count of this clone. The chain is built from TRBV7-3 and TRBJ1-2, with TRBD1 matching over 11 bases. V shed 5 bases and J 3 bases; nucleotides not matched to a gene: 8. The germline CDR1 and CDR2 sequences are SGHTA and FQGTGA. The CDR3 covers 16 residues. Written as DNA, the CDR3 is TGTGCCAGCAGCCCGGACAGGGGGCGATATGACTATGGCTACACCTTC. It translates to CASSPDRGRYDYGYTF.

The rearrangement joins TRBV5-1 to TRBJ2-7; 11 bases fit TRBD2. The CDR3 consists of 15 residues. V gave up 4 bases and J gave up 3 bases; unmatched junction bases: 6. Germline V gives CDR1 SGHRS, CDR2 YFSETQ. CDR3 bases: TGCGCCAGCAGCCTGTTAGCGGGAGGGCGCTACGAGCAGTACTTC. Residues: CASSLLAGGRYEQYF.

The rearrangement links TRBV20-1 to TRBJ2-6; D possibly corresponds to TRBD1 (6 bases). This CDR3 comprises 15 residues. From germline, CDR1 is DFQATT and CDR2 SNEGSKA (reference sequence). The germline V and J ends were trimmed by 3 bases and 4 bases, with 13 bases remaining between them. The DNA for the CDR3 is TGCAGTGCTAGTGCCGTTCAGGGGGGGGCCAACGTCCTGACTTTC. Its translation: CSASAVQGGANVLTF.

The chain carries TRBV4-2 and TRBJ1-6; D is possibly TRBD1 (6 bases). This CDR3 has 15 amino acids. The V gene's germline CDR1 is LGHNA and CDR2 YNFKEQ. V was pared by 3 bases and J by 6 bases, with 12 bases between. The CDR3 reads CASSHPGQINSPLHF. CDR3 bases: TGTGCCAGCAGCCATCCCGGACAGATTAATTCACCCCTCCACTTT.

This clone appeared once. The chain links TRBV20-1 to TRBJ1-2, with D hard to call. The CDR3 sequence is 11 residues long. The germline V gene encodes CDR1 DFQATT and CDR2 SNEGSKA (reference sequence). The V end lost 7 bases, the J end lost 3 bases, and 9 bases lay between the germline ends. The CDR3 here is CSVGGDYGYTF. For the CDR3, the DNA is TGCAGTGTCGGCGGGGACTATGGCTACACCTTC.

This clone was found once. This sequence joins TRBV2 and TRBJ2-3, with D perhaps matching TRBD1 or TRBD2 (6 bases each). Germline assignment: CDR1 SNHLY and CDR2 FYNNEI. The CDR3 extends over 16 amino acids. Trimming removed 6 bases from V and 4 bases from J, with 20 bases in between. This CDR3 is CASRDVEGGDSDTQYF. In nucleotides, the CDR3 is TGTGCCAGCAGAGACGTGGAGGGGGGAGATTCAGATACGCAGTATTTT.

V is TRBV5-1 and J is TRBJ1-4; D not certain. V shed 1 base and J shed 2 bases, with 12 bases lying between them. Per the germline V gene, CDR1 is SGHRS and CDR2 is YFSETQ. There are 16 residues in the CDR3. The CDR3 spells CASSLSSRATNEKLFF. The CDR3 nucleotides are TGCGCCAGCAGCTTGTCGTCCCGTGCGACTAATGAAAAACTGTTTTTT.

The gene calls are TRBV5-6 and TRBJ1-2, with D perhaps matching TRBD1 (5 bases). Trimming took 4 bases from V and 3 from J, leaving 13 bases between them. The length of the CDR3 is 14 residues. Germline V gene data show CDR1 as SGHDT and CDR2 as YYEEEE. CDR3 amino acids: CASSPHRGYYGYTF. The DNA for the CDR3 is TGTGCCAGCAGCCCCCACCGGGGGTACTATGGCTACACCTTC. The complete variable domain, with remaining parts taken from reference TRBV5-6 and TRBJ1-2, reads DAGVTQSPTHLIKTRGQQVTLRCSPKSGHDTVSWYQQALGQGPQFIFQYYEEEERQRGNFPDRFSGHQFPNYSSELNVNALLLGDSALYLCASSPHRGYYGYTFGSGTRLTVV.

The V call is TRBV7-9, the J call TRBJ2-7; 7 bases map to TRBD1. The CDR3 runs to 16 residues. CDR1 is SEHNR and CDR2 is FQNEAQ in the germline V gene (reference sequence). The trim removed 2 bases at V and 2 bases at J, leaving 9 bases unmatched. CDR3 sequence reads: CASSLRQGPTTYEQYF. The DNA for the CDR3 is TGTGCCAGCAGCTTACGACAGGGTCCGACTACCTACGAGCAGTACTTC.

The V call is TRBV15, the J call TRBJ2-7; tentatively, D is TRBD1 or TRBD2 (5 bases each). This CDR3 has 13 residues. V was shortened by 8 bases and J by 3 bases, with 14 bases between the two germline ends. Germline V gives CDR1 LNHNV, CDR2 YYDKDF (reference sequence). The CDR3 loop is CATREGSRYEQYF. CDR3 DNA sequence: TGTGCCACCCGCGAGGGGAGCCGCTACGAGCAGTACTTC.

The gene calls are TRBV11-2 and TRBJ1-5; tentatively, D is TRBD1 (5 bases). The CDR3 has 17 amino acids. Germline V lookup: CDR1 SGHAT, CDR2 FQNNGV. Trimming stripped 5 bases from V and 0 bases from J, with 17 bases between. The CDR3 protein is CASSRGYGAYSNQPQHF. In DNA, the CDR3 is TGTGCCAGCAGCCGAGGGTACGGGGCCTATAGCAATCAGCCCCAGCATTTT.

The gene calls are TRBV4-1 and TRBJ2-7, with 7 bases lining up with TRBD2. From germline, CDR1 is MGHRA and CDR2 YSYEKL. The V and J ends lost 3 bases and 5 bases, in that order; junction bases with no gene match: 7. This CDR3 contains 14 residues. The CDR3 loop is CASSQSSGEDEQYF. CDR3 nucleotide sequence: TGCGCCAGCAGCCAGTCTAGCGGCGAGGACGAGCAGTACTTC.

The chain combines TRBV9 with TRBJ2-7; 14 bases match TRBD2. CDR1 SGDLS and CDR2 YYNGEE come from the germline V gene. The CDR3 has 17 amino acids. V trimming: 4 bases; J trimming: 5 bases; junction bases outside the gene matches: 11. The CDR3: CASSPGLAGGRAHEQYF. In DNA, the CDR3 is TGTGCCAGCAGCCCAGGACTAGCGGGAGGTCGGGCCCACGAGCAGTACTTC.

This chain links TRBV28 with TRBJ1-5; D is unresolved. This CDR3 has 14 amino acids. The V end lost 7 bases, the J end lost 0 bases, and 10 bases lay between the germline ends. Germline V gene data show CDR1 as MDHEN and CDR2 as SYDVKM. The CDR3 here is CASTDNNSNQPQHF. The CDR3 DNA is TGTGCCAGCACCGACAACAATAGCAATCAGCCCCAGCATTTT.